A selection of T cell receptor beta chains follows, all from one sample in a study of cytomegalovirus exposure and HLA in healthy donors. TCRdb's table, derived via immunoSEQ multiplex PCR, lists solely in-frame clones and lacks some. The repertoire holds fewer than 150,000 clones, with about 80% as singletons. The sample was PBMCs. The receptors stem from a male donor in good health and CMV-seronegative. Each CDR3 is given with its conserved first and last residue. D genes are given only for firm matches. Clone size is shown for a subset of rows, as once, few, many or a class of expanded clone.

>TRBV5-1|14|-|-|TRBJ2-2
CASAVGGSTGELFF
TGCGCCAGCGCGGTGGGGGGTTCCACCGGGGAGCTGTTTTTT
>TRBV5-8|15|-|-|TRBJ2-2
CASSSVGGNTGELFF
TGTGCCAGCAGCTCCGTGGGGGGGAACACCGGGGAGCTGTTTTTT
>TRBV25-1|13|-|-|TRBJ2-1
CASSEGTENEQFF
TGTGCCAGCAGTGAAGGTACGGAGAATGAGCAGTTCTTC
>TRBV5-4|15|-|-|TRBJ1-2
CASSPTPQGNYGYTF
TGTGCCAGCAGCCCCACGCCACAGGGTAACTATGGCTACACCTTC
>TRBV10-1|15|TRBD2|-|TRBJ2-1
CASSEERGGPNEQFF
TGCGCCAGCAGTGAGGAGCGGGGGGGCCCCAATGAGCAGTTCTTC
>TRBV29-1|14|-|few|TRBJ1-2
CSVEMGQGWDGYTF
TGCAGCGTTGAAATGGGTCAGGGTTGGGATGGCTACACCTTC
>TRBV9|14|-|-|TRBJ2-1
CASSVGGPYNEQFF
TGTGCCAGCAGCGTGGGGGGGCCTTACAATGAGCAGTTCTTC
>TRBV29-1|14|TRBD2|once|TRBJ2-1
CSVTIAGGLNEQFF
TGCAGCGTTACAATAGCGGGGGGGCTCAATGAGCAGTTCTTC
>TRBV14|17|-|few|TRBJ2-6
CASSQATGYTGANVLTF
TGTGCCAGCAGCCAGGCCACAGGGTACACTGGGGCCAACGTCCTGACTTTC
>TRBV7-2|14|-|-|TRBJ1-4
CASKRGGGDEKLFF
TGTGCCAGCAAGAGGGGAGGCGGGGATGAAAAACTGTTTTTT
>TRBV7-9|15|TRBD1|-|TRBJ1-2
CASSFDGTVGGGYTF
TGTGCCAGCAGCTTTGACGGGACAGTTGGAGGTGGCTACACCTTC
>TRBV7-6|13|-|-|TRBJ1-1
CASSRTPITEAFF
TGTGCCAGCAGCCGGACTCCTATCACTGAAGCTTTCTTT
>TRBV9|16|-|-|TRBJ2-5
CASSASTDRGGGAQYF
TGTGCCAGCAGCGCCTCAACAGACAGGGGCGGGGGGGCCCAGTACTTC
>TRBV6-5|14|TRBD1|-|TRBJ1-1
CASRQGQVNTEAFF
TGTGCCAGCAGACAGGGACAGGTGAACACTGAAGCTTTCTTT
>TRBV6-5|15|-|once|TRBJ2-7
CASRSHLGGLYEQYF
TGTGCCAGCAGATCACACCTCGGCGGCCTCTACGAGCAGTACTTC
>TRBV19|13|-|few|TRBJ1-2
CASSSPGGDGYTF
TGTGCCAGTAGTTCGCCGGGGGGCGATGGCTACACCTTC
>TRBV5-1|15|-|few|TRBJ2-7
CASSLEYRSSYEQYF
TGCGCCAGCAGCTTGGAATATAGGAGCTCCTACGAGCAGTACTTC
>TRBV5-4|15|TRBD2|-|TRBJ2-5
CASSFPSGGSETQYF
TGTGCCAGCAGCTTCCCTAGCGGCGGCTCAGAGACCCAGTACTTC
>TRBV5-4|14|-|-|TRBJ2-2
CASSIKGGGGELFF
TGTGCCAGCAGCATCAAGGGGGGGGGCGGGGAGCTGTTTTTT